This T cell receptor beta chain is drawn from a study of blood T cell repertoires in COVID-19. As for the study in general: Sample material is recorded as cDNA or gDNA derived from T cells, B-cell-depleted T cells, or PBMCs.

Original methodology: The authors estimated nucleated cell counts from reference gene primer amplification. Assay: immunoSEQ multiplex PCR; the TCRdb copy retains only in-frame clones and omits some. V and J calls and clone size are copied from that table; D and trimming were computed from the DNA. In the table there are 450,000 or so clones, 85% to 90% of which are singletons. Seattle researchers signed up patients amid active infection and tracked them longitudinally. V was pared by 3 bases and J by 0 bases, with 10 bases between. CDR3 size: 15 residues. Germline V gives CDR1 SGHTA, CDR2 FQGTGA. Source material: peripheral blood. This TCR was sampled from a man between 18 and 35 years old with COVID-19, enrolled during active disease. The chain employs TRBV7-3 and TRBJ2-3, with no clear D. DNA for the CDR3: TGTGCCAGCAGCTTCGGAGCGCTTAGCACAGATACGCAGTATTTT. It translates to CASSFGALSTDTQYF.